The 28 T cell receptor beta chains listed next were all sequenced from one sample in a study of graft-versus-host responses after intestinal transplantation. Data came from immunoSEQ multiplex PCR; TCRdb stores just in-frame clones and leaves some out. The sample has roughly 98,000 clones, approximately 95% seen once; the top ten hold about 1.1%. No antigen has been identified for these receptors. The sequencing used unstimulated CD8+ T cells sorted from spleen or lymph node cells, collected before transplant. These receptors were taken from a human donor who was the organ donor for an intestinal transplant.

The V call is TRBV19, the J call TRBJ1-2; D is unclear. V dropped 7 bases and J dropped 4 bases, with 10 bases sitting between them. The CDR3 is made up of 12 amino acids. Germline lookup yields CDR1 LNHDA and CDR2 SQIVND (reference sequence). The CDR3 bases are TGTGCCAGTACTGAGGGCCCCTATGGCTACACCTTC. Amino acid sequence: CASTEGPYGYTF.

V usage is TRBV21-1 and J usage is TRBJ2-3; the table gives TRBD2 as D, unverified against the DNA. TRBV21-1 has pseudogene status. The CDR3 is 15 amino acids. The CDR3 region has the DNA TGTGCCAGCAGCAACAGCGGGAGAGGCACAGATACGCAGTATTTT. Translating it yields CASSNSGRGTDTQYF.

For the CDR3, the DNA is TGTGCAAGTCGCGGACTATCGGGTTCCCTCTACGAGCAGTACTTC. This gives the protein CASRGLSGSLYEQYF. The gene calls are TRBV12-2 and TRBJ2-7; the table gives TRBD2 as D, unverified against the DNA. TRBV12-2 corresponds to a pseudogene. The CDR3 length is 15 residues.

The rearrangement uses TRBV4-3 and TRBJ2-3; 13 bases agree with TRBD2. The CDR3 length is 22 residues. The germline V gene has CDR1 LGHNA and CDR2 YSLEER. V dropped 0 bases and J dropped 3; count of bases not matched to a gene: 18. CDR3 DNA sequence: TGCGCCAGCAGCCAAGATGCAGGGTGGTTGACTAGCGGGAGGAGTGGGACAGATACGCAGTATTTT. As protein: CASSQDAGWLTSGRSGTDTQYF.

This clone showed up just a few times. The gene calls are TRBV30 and TRBJ1-4, with TRBD1 identical over 9 bases. Germline CDR1 and CDR2: GTSNPN and SVGIG (reference sequence). The CDR3 length is 13 residues. Trimming at V came to 5 bases and at J to 7 bases, leaving 5 bases not matched to a gene. Here the CDR3 DNA reads TGTGCCTGGGCCAGACAGGGGGGTGAAAAACTGTTTTTT. It codes for CAWARQGGEKLFF.

The chain has TRBV5-4 and TRBJ1-1, with D possibly being TRBD1 (5 bases). Germline loops: CDR1 SGHNT, CDR2 YYREEE (reference sequence). V lost 6 bases and J lost 3, with 18 bases in between. The CDR3 spans 15 residues. CDR3 DNA: TGTGCCAGCACTCACGGGCGGGGCTGGGACACTGAAGCTTTCTTT. This encodes CASTHGRGWDTEAFF.

V and J are TRBV5-3 and TRBJ2-1; 8 bases match TRBD2. TRBV5-3 is an ORF, and what it does is uncertain. Trimming removed 3 bases from V and 4 bases from J; junction bases left unmatched: 12. CDR3 length: 17 amino acids. The CDR3 DNA reads as TGTGCCAGAAGCTCGTATCTGTCGGGAGGGCGATACAATGAGCAGTTCTTC. It translates to CARSSYLSGGRYNEQFF.

This rearrangement joins TRBV4-3 to TRBJ2-3; TRBD2 agrees at 10 bases. Trimming took 4 bases from V and 2 from J; bases not matched to a gene: 9. This CDR3 has 17 residues. CDR1 and CDR2 (germline): LGHNA, YSLEER. The DNA of the CDR3 is TGCGCCAGCAGCCCTAGGACTAGCGGATTATTCACAGATACGCAGTATTTT. It yields the protein CASSPRTSGLFTDTQYF.

The gene calls are TRBV2 and TRBJ2-7; 7 positions match TRBD2. Losses at the gene ends were 3 bases for V and 3 bases for J; bases not matched to a gene: 8. This CDR3 is built from 15 residues. Germline-derived CDR1 and CDR2 are SNHLY and FYNNEI. The CDR3: CASSEAGVIYYEQYF. The CDR3 DNA reads TGTGCCAGCAGTGAGGCGGGGGTCATCTACTACGAGCAGTACTTC.

Here the CDR3 DNA reads TGTGCCAGCACCAGGGGGCAGAACACCGGGGAGCTGTTTTTT. As protein: CASTRGQNTGELFF. V usage is TRBV9 and J usage is TRBJ2-2; 8 bases map to TRBD1. The CDR3 is made up of 14 amino acids. The germline CDR1 and CDR2 sequences are SGDLS and YYNGEE. The ends lost 6 bases at V and 1 base at J; junction bases unmatched: 2.

The CDR3 is CASSFLAGSYNEQFF. The CDR3 bases are TGTGCCAGCAGCTTTTTAGCGGGGAGTTACAATGAGCAGTTCTTC. V and J are TRBV7-3 and TRBJ2-1; 8 bases are shared with TRBD2. Per germline, CDR1 SGHTA and CDR2 FQGTGA. V gave up 3 bases and J gave up 4 bases; unmatched junction bases: 5. CDR3 size: 15 residues.

The V gene is TRBV14, the J gene TRBJ2-7, with a weak D call TRBD2 (6 bases). The CDR3 is made up of 16 amino acids. V was pared by 2 bases and J by 2 bases, with 16 bases between. CDR1 is SGHDN and CDR2 is FVKESK in the germline V gene. The CDR3 protein is CASSQSGGDGTYEQYF. The DNA of the CDR3 is TGTGCCAGCAGCCAAAGTGGCGGGGACGGAACCTACGAGCAGTACTTC.

CDR3 nucleotides: TGCGCCAGCAGCTTGGTATGGCAGGGAGGCAACGAGCAGTTCTTC. Translation: CASSLVWQGGNEQFF. V gene TRBV5-1 combines with J gene TRBJ2-1; possibly TRBD2 for D (6 bases). CDR1 is SGHRS, CDR2 YFSETQ, per germline. This CDR3 comprises 15 residues. Trimming stripped 0 bases from V and 10 bases from J, with 17 bases between.

This sequence joins TRBV20-1 and TRBJ1-2; D is perhaps TRBD1 (5 bases). From germline, CDR1 is DFQATT and CDR2 SNEGSKA (reference sequence). Trimming shortened V by 1 base and J by 12 bases, and 12 bases separated the two germline ends. This CDR3 region has 11 residues. The CDR3 sequence: CSARGEGTDTF. CDR3 bases: TGCAGTGCTAGAGGGGAGGGGACCGACACCTTC.

The chain uses TRBV6-5 and TRBJ1-1, with D possibly TRBD1 on 5 matching bases. The V gene lost 5 bases and the J gene lost 5 bases, with 18 bases spanning the gap. Germline CDR1 and CDR2: MNHEY and SVGAGI. The CDR3 contains 15 residues. CDR3 sequence (DNA): TGTGCCAGCAGTCTGGGGGGTTCCCTGGGGACTGAAGCTTTCTTT. Translated: CASSLGGSLGTEAFF.

The rearrangement uses TRBV5-1 and TRBJ2-5, with D perhaps matching TRBD1 (5 bases). Germline CDR1 SGHRS, CDR2 YFSETQ. The CDR3 has 15 residues. Trimming pared 2 bases from V and 1 base from J, leaving 12 bases between. DNA for the CDR3: TGCGCCAGCAGCTTTCTGGCAGGGTCCCAAGAGACCCAGTACTTC. It translates to CASSFLAGSQETQYF.

The rearrangement joins TRBV7-8 to TRBJ2-1, with TRBD2 matching 7 bases. J was trimmed by 8 bases and V by 5 bases; bases with no gene match: 12. Germline V gives CDR1 SGHVS, CDR2 FQNEAQ. The CDR3 has 15 residues. CDR3 nucleotides: TGTGCCAGCAGCGCGACCCGGGACTATAACCATGAGCAGTTCTTC. Residues: CASSATRDYNHEQFF.

The rearrangement uses TRBV30 and TRBJ2-3; no clear D gene. Between the trimmed V and J ends, which lost 2 bases and 1 base, there was a span of 4 bases. Germline assignment: CDR1 GTSNPN and CDR2 SVGIG (reference sequence). The CDR3 is 12 amino acids. DNA of the CDR3: TGTGCCTGGAGTCCCGGCACAGATACGCAGTATTTT. It codes for CAWSPGTDTQYF.

The V call is TRBV2, the J call TRBJ1-2, with 10 bases matching TRBD1. With V trimmed by 7 bases and J by 4 bases, 12 bases remained unmatched. The CDR3 extends over 16 amino acids. The V gene's germline CDR1 is SNHLY and CDR2 FYNNEI. The CDR3 loop is CASMGTGAAWAYGYTF. The CDR3 nucleotides read TGTGCCAGCATGGGGACAGGGGCGGCTTGGGCCTATGGCTACACCTTC.

The chain carries TRBV7-9 and TRBJ1-1; possible D gene TRBD1, 6 bases. Per germline, CDR1 SEHNR and CDR2 FQNEAQ (reference sequence). The CDR3 consists of 12 residues. V was clipped by 10 bases and J by 1 base, with 10 bases between them. The CDR3 nucleotides are TGTGCCACCGGGACACAGAACACTGAAGCTTTCTTT. It translates to CATGTQNTEAFF.

V usage is TRBV27 and J usage is TRBJ2-1, with 13 bases identical to TRBD2. With 6 bases clipped from V and 6 bases from J, the junction kept 20 bases outside the gene matches. Germline V gene data show CDR1 as MNHEY and CDR2 as SMNVEV (reference sequence). The CDR3 length is 20 residues. CDR3 DNA sequence: TGTGCCAGCAGCCGGAGGGGACTAGCGGGAACCCCGTGGGTGGGCAATGAGCAGTTCTTC. Its translation is CASSRRGLAGTPWVGNEQFF.

The chain combines TRBV2 with TRBJ2-3; 13 nucleotides line up with TRBD2. CDR3 length equals 14 residues. Per germline, CDR1 SNHLY and CDR2 FYNNEI. V lost 7 bases to trimming and J lost 10 bases; unmatched junction nucleotides: 8. CDR3: CASILLAGGHPQYF. DNA of the CDR3: TGTGCCAGCATCCTACTAGCGGGGGGGCACCCGCAGTATTTT.

This clone was picked up one time. The genes are TRBV4-1 and TRBJ2-1; D is perhaps TRBD2 (5 bases). Germline V lookup: CDR1 MGHRA, CDR2 YSYEKL. Trimming cost V 0 bases and J 0 bases, with 9 bases left between them. This CDR3 contains 16 residues. The CDR3 spells CASSQEVATSYNEQFF. The CDR3 nucleotides read TGCGCCAGCAGCCAAGAGGTAGCGACCTCCTACAATGAGCAGTTCTTC.

The chain employs TRBV28 and TRBJ2-3; D call uncertain. The length of the CDR3 is 16 residues. The ends were cut back, 1 base at V and 0 bases at J, with 11 bases in the middle. From germline, CDR1 is MDHEN and CDR2 SYDVKM. The CDR3 DNA sequence: TGTGCCAGCAGTTTATCCCTAGAAACTAGCACAGATACGCAGTATTTT. Protein product: CASSLSLETSTDTQYF.

This chain links TRBV15 with TRBJ2-7; 11 bases match TRBD2. Germline loops: CDR1 LNHNV, CDR2 YYDKDF (reference sequence). This CDR3 has 15 residues. The J segment lost 3 bases and the V segment lost 3 bases, leaving 4 bases of the junction unmatched. The DNA for the CDR3 is TGTGCCACCAGCAGGGGACTAGCGGAGTACTACGAGCAGTACTTC. This sequence encodes CATSRGLAEYYEQYF.

The chain uses TRBV2 and TRBJ2-1, with 11 bases identical to TRBD2. V shed 6 bases, J shed 1 base, and the junction held 5 bases outside the gene matches. Germline CDR1 SNHLY, CDR2 FYNNEI. This CDR3 region has 16 residues. The CDR3 sequence: CASSSSGGASYNEQFF. The CDR3 DNA is TGTGCCAGCAGCAGTAGCGGGGGGGCTTCCTACAATGAGCAGTTCTTC.

This sequence joins TRBV6-5 and TRBJ1-6, with no clear D. Germline CDR1 is MNHEY and CDR2 is SVGAGI. The CDR3 sequence is 12 residues long. V was pared by 5 bases and J by 11 bases, with 10 bases between. This chain's CDR3 is CASSEAPTPLHF. In nucleotides, the CDR3 is TGTGCCAGCAGTGAAGCCCCCACACCCCTCCACTTT.

This rearrangement joins TRBV7-8 to TRBJ1-2, with TRBD1 matching 8 bases. The CDR3 length is 15 residues. Germline assignment: CDR1 SGHVS and CDR2 FQNEAQ. With V trimmed by 3 bases and J by 4 bases, 7 bases remained unmatched. CDR3 residues: CASSFGTGSIYGYTF. Here the CDR3 DNA reads TGTGCCAGCAGCTTCGGGACAGGCAGTATCTATGGCTACACCTTC. Based on the CDR3 plus reference TRBV7-8 and TRBJ1-2, the full variable domain is GAGVSQSPRYKVAKRGQDVALRCDPISGHVSLFWYQQALGQGPEFLTYFQNEAQLDKSGLPSDRFFAERPEGSVSTLKIQRTQQEDSAVYLCASSFGTGSIYGYTFGSGTRLTVV.